This T cell receptor (beta chain) was sequenced for a study of somatic mutations in cytotoxic T cells in rheumatoid arthritis. Germline V gene sequence: CDR1 SGDLS, CDR2 YYNGEE. CDR3 length equals 15 residues. V gave up 0 bases and J gave up 2 bases, with 12 bases separating them. Sequencing was performed with immunoSEQ multiplex PCR; in TCRdb, only in-frame clones are kept and a portion is missing. Among about 3,800 clones listed, around four fifths were seen once. The sequenced sample consisted of CD8+ T cells sorted from blood. This chain links TRBV9 with TRBJ2-7, with D possibly matching TRBD2 (5 bases). The sequence was obtained from an adult with rheumatoid arthritis. In nucleotides, the CDR3 is TGTGCCAGCAGCGTAGAGGCGGGTACTACCTACGAGCAGTACTTC. Its translation: CASSVEAGTTYEQYF.